This T cell receptor beta chain was sequenced during a study of beta chain features in type 1 diabetes. Study conclusions and caveats: A moderate, significant TCRB CDR3 shortening appeared in type 1 diabetes across four CD4+ subsets.

The sequenced template was cDNA made from the entire isolated RNA. TCRdb's copy holds only in-frame clones and misses some; the assay was immunoSEQ multiplex PCR. The sample lists tens of thousands of clones, more than 45% seen once, with roughly 0.35% in the top ten. The CDR3 consists of 13 residues. Germline V gene sequence: CDR1 SQVTM, CDR2 ANQGSEA. V was trimmed by 8 bases and J by 2 bases, leaving 15 bases between them. There are a few counts of this clone. What it recognizes is unknown. CD4+ naive, central memory, regulatory and stem cell-like memory cells were sorted via CD45RO/CCR7/CD25/CD127/CD95/CD27.

The genes are TRBV29-1 and TRBJ1-1, with D perhaps TRBD1 (5 bases). The clonotype comes from a man younger than 30 with type 1 diabetes. Sequenced input: stem cell memory CD4+ T cells from blood. CDR3 residues: CSSRGLSNTEAFF. The DNA of the CDR3 is TGCAGCTCAAGGGGTCTTTCAAACACTGAAGCTTTCTTT.